A single sample gave rise to the 20 T cell receptor beta chains below, sequenced in a study of shared clonotypes between healthy human individuals. Generated by immunoSEQ multiplex PCR, the TCRdb table keeps only in-frame clones and is missing some. Of some 2,000,000 clones in the sample, 95% were seen once. The sample consisted of naive CD4+ T cells sorted from blood. Sample subset: CD45RA+ positively selected. These receptors originate from a man aged 18 to 29 in good health.

The chain joins TRBV2 to TRBJ2-1; maybe TRBD2 (5 bases). The V and J ends lost 8 bases and 7 bases respectively, with 21 bases between them. The CDR3 has 15 amino acids. Germline assignment: CDR1 SNHLY and CDR2 FYNNEI. CDR3 protein: CASRVGIPPGNEQFF. As DNA, the CDR3 is TGTGCCAGCCGTGTCGGGATCCCGCCAGGAAATGAGCAGTTCTTC.

Details on this clone: A much more abundant neighbour one base away suggests this may be a read error. This chain connects TRBV4-2 to TRBJ2-5; D remains unclear. Germline lookup yields CDR1 LGHNA and CDR2 YNFKEQ. V dropped 1 base and J dropped 4 bases, with 16 bases sitting between them. The CDR3 length is 16 residues. CDR3 loop: CASSQAERGLGETQYF. The CDR3 DNA follows: TGTGCCAGCAGCCAAGCTGAGCGTGGTTTGGGAGAGACCCAGTACTTC.

This chain links TRBV4-3 with TRBJ2-1; 11 bases are a match to TRBD2. The CDR3 has 16 residues. Trimming at V came to 0 bases and at J to 5 bases, leaving 3 bases not matched to a gene. CDR1 and CDR2 from the germline V gene are LGHNA and YSLEER. The CDR3 DNA is TGCGCCAGCAGCCAAGATCGACTAGCGGGGAACAATGAGCAGTTCTTC. Protein sequence: CASSQDRLAGNNEQFF.

The J gene is TRBJ1-5, the V gene TRBV11-1; no reliable D call. The length of the CDR3 is 14 residues. The V and J ends lost 9 bases and 0 bases respectively, with 12 bases between them. Germline V gene data show CDR1 as SGHAT and CDR2 as FQDESV (reference sequence). The CDR3 region is CARGRDYSNQPQHF. In DNA, the CDR3 is TGTGCCAGAGGACGAGATTATAGCAATCAGCCCCAGCATTTT.

The J gene is TRBJ1-1, the V gene TRBV7-4; no clear D. The CDR3 extends over 17 amino acids. Between the trimmed V and J ends, which lost 5 bases and 6 bases, there was a span of 25 bases. The germline V gene encodes CDR1 SGHVT and CDR2 SQSDAQ. Written as DNA, the CDR3 is TGTGCCAGCAGCCCTCCCGGGAGGTTCTCTAATAGATCTGAAGCTTTCTTT. It yields the protein CASSPPGRFSNRSEAFF.

The J gene is TRBJ2-5, the V gene TRBV4-1, with D unresolved. V shed 2 bases and J shed 2 bases, with 9 bases lying between them. Germline V gene sequence: CDR1 MGHRA, CDR2 YSYEKL. The CDR3 covers 14 residues. As DNA, the CDR3 is TGCGCCAGCAGCCAATATACTGAACAAGAGACCCAGTACTTC. It encodes CASSQYTEQETQYF.

The genes are TRBV30 and TRBJ2-1; 7 bases fit TRBD1. CDR1 and CDR2 from the germline V gene are GTSNPN and SVGIG (reference sequence). The CDR3 extends over 14 amino acids. The ends lost 0 bases at V and 6 bases at J; junction bases unmatched: 5. The CDR3 bases are TGTGCCTGGAGTGTAGGGGGCTTGATCAATGAGCAGTTCTTC. Translation: CAWSVGGLINEQFF.

This chain joins TRBV7-2 and TRBJ2-2; D ambiguous. CDR3 size: 14 residues. Trimming left V 1 base short and J 4 bases short, with 7 bases between. Germline V gene data show CDR1 as SGHTA and CDR2 as FQGNSA. The CDR3 protein is CASSLDGATGELFF. CDR3 nucleotides: TGTGCCAGCAGCTTAGATGGAGCCACCGGGGAGCTGTTTTTT. The entire variable domain, with the rest obtained from reference TRBV7-2 and TRBJ2-2, is as follows: GAGVSQSPSNKVTEKGKDVELRCDPISGHTALYWYRQSLGQGLEFLIYFQGNSAPDKSGLPSDRFSAERTGGSVSTLTIQRTQQEDSAVYLCASSLDGATGELFFGEGSRLTVL.

The chain is built from TRBV6-1 and TRBJ2-2; D is unclear. The CDR3 consists of 14 residues. CDR1 is MNHNS and CDR2 is SASEGT in the germline V gene. V lost 10 bases, J lost 0 bases, and 12 bases lay in between. The CDR3 DNA is TGTGCCACCCCCTTTGGGGCGAACACCGGGGAGCTGTTTTTT. Protein product: CATPFGANTGELFF.

The gene calls are TRBV10-3 and TRBJ1-1; TRBD1 agrees at 9 bases. The junction had 11 bases not matched to a gene; V was cut back by 9 bases and J by 0 bases. The CDR3 is made up of 16 amino acids. CDR1 and CDR2 (germline): ENHRY, SYGVKD. For the CDR3, the DNA is TGTGCCATTTCAAGAACAGGGGGCGGGATGAACACTGAAGCTTTCTTT. Its protein is CAISRTGGGMNTEAFF.

V gene TRBV6-1 combines with J gene TRBJ2-5; D might be TRBD2 (6 bases). From germline, CDR1 is MNHNS and CDR2 SASEGT. Trimming cost V 7 bases and J 4 bases, with 13 bases left between them. The length of the CDR3 is 13 residues. This CDR3 is CASTRMEGETQYF. CDR3 bases: TGTGCCAGCACCCGGATGGAGGGAGAGACCCAGTACTTC.

The gene calls are TRBV7-9 and TRBJ2-1, with 9 positions matching TRBD2. The CDR3 spans 15 residues. Germline V gene sequence: CDR1 SEHNR, CDR2 FQNEAQ (reference sequence). J lost 4 bases, V lost 5 bases, and 6 bases had no gene match. The CDR3 sequence is CASSQTSGSYNEQFF. CDR3 sequence (DNA): TGTGCCAGCAGCCAAACTAGCGGGTCGTACAATGAGCAGTTCTTC.

With respect to this clone: An end of the junction does not agree with germline; a read error may underlie this. J is TRBJ2-7 and V is TRBV5-8; D perhaps matches TRBD1 (5 bases). CDR1 is SGHTS, CDR2 YDEGEE, per germline. The CDR3 contains 14 residues. The chain's CDR3 is CASSLGRDTYEQYF. The DNA of the CDR3 is TGTGCCAGCAGTTTGGGCAGGGATACCTACGAGCAGTACTTC.

About this clone itself: The germline gene is not matched at one end of the junction; a read error may be the cause. The V and J genes are TRBV19 and TRBJ2-7; tentatively, D is TRBD1 (5 bases). The CDR3 extends over 15 amino acids. Germline assignment: CDR1 LNHDA and CDR2 SQIVND (reference sequence). CDR3 residues: CASSIGGLSSHEQYF. The CDR3 DNA reads as TGTGCCAGTAGTATAGGGGGCCTTTCCTCCCACGAGCAGTACTTC.

This chain joins TRBV6-5 and TRBJ2-7; 10 bases match TRBD2. Germline V lookup: CDR1 MNHEY, CDR2 SVGAGI. The CDR3 is made up of 14 amino acids. V gave up 7 bases and J gave up 6 bases; unmatched junction bases: 9. The CDR3 reads CASKTGLANREQYF. CDR3 in DNA: TGTGCCAGCAAGACGGGACTAGCGAATCGCGAGCAGTACTTC.

The chain links TRBV12-5 to TRBJ1-5; D is ambiguous. CDR3 size: 16 residues. Germline CDR1 and CDR2: LGHNT and FRNRAP. V was pared by 0 bases and J by 2 bases, with 11 bases between. The CDR3 nucleotides are TGTGCTAGTGGTTTGGTACTCGGGTCTCGCAATCAGCCCCAGCATTTT. Protein: CASGLVLGSRNQPQHF.

The chain's CDR3 is CASNLGGASGYTF. The CDR3, as DNA: TGTGCCAGCAACCTGGGGGGGGCAAGTGGCTACACCTTC. This chain links TRBV5-4 with TRBJ1-2; a weak D match, TRBD1 (6 bases). This CDR3 region has 13 residues. V was clipped by 6 bases and J by 7 bases, with 16 bases between them. Germline V gene lookup returns CDR1 SGHNT and CDR2 YYREEE (reference sequence).

The chain couples TRBV30 to TRBJ2-1; weak D call: TRBD1 (6 bases). The CDR3 length is 15 residues. V was trimmed by 4 bases and J by 0 bases, leaving 13 bases between them. Per germline, CDR1 GTSNPN and CDR2 SVGIG (reference sequence). CDR3 nucleotide sequence: TGTGCCTGGAAGATTCAGGACAGCTCCTACAATGAGCAGTTCTTC. It encodes CAWKIQDSSYNEQFF.

The rearrangement uses TRBV2 and TRBJ2-3; D assignment may be TRBD1 or TRBD2 (7 bases each). The V and J ends lost 6 bases and 2 bases respectively, with 21 bases between them. The CDR3 runs 17 residues. Germline V CDR1 and CDR2: SNHLY, FYNNEI. CDR3 residues: CASSPRGASGITDTQYF. In DNA form, the CDR3 reads TGTGCCAGCAGCCCCAGGGGGGCTAGCGGAATCACAGATACGCAGTATTTT.

This chain uses TRBV4-1 with TRBJ2-7, with a weak D call TRBD2 (6 bases). V gave up 5 bases and J gave up 4 bases, with 21 bases separating them. The CDR3 contains 16 residues. Germline CDR1 reads MGHRA; CDR2 reads YSYEKL. The CDR3 loop is CASSYNSGGPYYEQYF. CDR3 sequence (DNA): TGCGCCAGCAGCTACAATAGCGGAGGCCCCTATTACGAGCAGTACTTC.